Included here is one T cell receptor (beta chain) sequence, with context. Per germline, CDR1 SGHRS and CDR2 YFSETQ. This CDR3 is 15 amino acids long. Using the 5' RACE reads, TCRdb records one entry per CDR3 protein without DNA. This sample's table has fewer than 550,000 distinct CDR3 sequences. The sample originates from a study of monozygotic twins with inflammatory bowel disease. Specimen: blood. The receptor's source is a human donor with ulcerative colitis or Crohn's disease, or a healthy co-twin of an affected twin (not recorded which). The chain combines TRBV5-1 with TRBJ1-5. CDR3 protein: CASSLTGEVGQPQHF.